Listed below are T cell receptor beta chains from one sample, sequenced in a study of cytomegalovirus exposure and HLA in healthy donors. Data came from immunoSEQ multiplex PCR; TCRdb stores just in-frame clones and leaves some out. The sample carries approximately 220,000 clones, around 79% recorded once. The sequenced sample was PBMCs. These receptors all come from a man aged 18 to 30 in good health and CMV-seronegative. The CDR3 runs from the conserved cysteine through the conserved F or W. The D gene is left open where the match is weak. Rows give clone size only sometimes, using once, few, many, or a class for an expanded clone.

size,V,J,D,CDR3,DNA
NA,TRBV2,TRBJ2-1,NA,CASIRGSYNEQFF,TGTGCCAGCATAAGAGGCTCCTACAATGAGCAGTTCTTC
NA,TRBV21-1,TRBJ1-4,NA,CASSKPGTGGTNEKLFF,TGTGCCAGCAGCAAACCCGGGACAGGGGGCACTAATGAAAAACTGTTTTTT
NA,TRBV6-4,TRBJ1-1,NA,CASRTSGGTEAFF,TGTGCCAGCAGGACCTCGGGGGGCACTGAAGCTTTCTTT
NA,TRBV6-5,TRBJ1-2,NA,CASSYSGPLYGYTF,TGTGCCAGCAGTTACTCGGGGCCCTTATATGGCTACACCTTC
NA,TRBV28,TRBJ2-7,TRBD1,CASSFGQGLYEQYF,TGTGCCAGCAGTTTTGGACAGGGTCTTTACGAGCAGTACTTC
few,TRBV2,TRBJ1-1,NA,CASSELGGGNTEAFF,TGTGCCAGCAGTGAGCTCGGGGGAGGGAACACTGAAGCTTTCTTT
once,TRBV4-2,TRBJ2-3,TRBD2,CASSQEYGGAGSLKTDTQYF,TGTGCCAGCAGCCAAGAATACGGGGGGGCCGGTTCGTTAAAAACAGATACGCAGTATTTT
NA,TRBV9,TRBJ2-1,TRBD2,CASSLAGGPHNEQFF,TGTGCCAGCAGCTTAGCGGGAGGGCCCCACAATGAGCAGTTCTTC
NA,TRBV11-3,TRBJ2-3,TRBD2,CASSSSGGTDTQYF,TGTGCCAGCAGCTCTAGCGGGGGTACAGATACGCAGTATTTT
NA,TRBV4-1,TRBJ2-7,TRBD2,CASSQVETRRGGEQYF,TGCGCCAGCAGCCAAGTAGAGACTCGTCGGGGGGGGGAGCAGTACTTC
few,TRBV13,TRBJ2-7,NA,CASSSGTPSYEQYF,TGTGCCAGCAGCTCCGGGACTCCCTCCTACGAGCAGTACTTC
once,TRBV7-2,TRBJ2-7,NA,CASSLLRGLIYEQYF,TGTGCCAGCAGCTTGCTCAGGGGTCTGATTTACGAGCAGTACTTC
NA,TRBV27,TRBJ2-4,TRBD1,CASTTGQGLAKNIQYF,TGTGCCAGCACAACGGGACAGGGATTAGCCAAAAACATTCAGTACTTC
NA,TRBV19,TRBJ2-3,NA,CASHYGSTDTQYF,TGTGCCAGTCACTATGGCTCCACAGATACGCAGTATTTT
NA,TRBV27,TRBJ1-4,NA,CASSSAGPREKLFF,TGTGCCAGCAGTTCCGCAGGGCCGCGGGAAAAACTGTTTTTT
NA,TRBV28,TRBJ2-7,NA,CASCEGQGRGSYEQYF,TGTGCCAGCTGTGAGGGCCAGGGGCGAGGTTCCTACGAGCAGTACTTC
NA,TRBV4-1,TRBJ2-3,NA,CASSPPSSADTQYF,TGCGCCAGCAGCCCCCCCTCCAGTGCAGATACGCAGTATTTT
NA,TRBV4-3,TRBJ2-7,NA,CASSRLSGQSSYEQYF,TGCGCCAGCAGCCGACTGAGCGGGCAGAGCTCCTACGAGCAGTACTTC
NA,TRBV11-2,TRBJ1-1,NA,CASSLDLLDTLVRDTEAFF,TGTGCCAGCAGCTTAGATCTACTCGACACCTTGGTTAGAGACACTGAAGCTTTCTTT
few,TRBV4-1,TRBJ1-2,NA,CASSQGHREDGYTF,TGCGCCAGCAGCCAAGGTCACAGGGAAGATGGCTACACCTTC
once,TRBV5-6,TRBJ2-1,NA,CASSLASVTYNEQFF,TGTGCCAGCAGCTTGGCGTCTGTTACCTACAATGAGCAGTTCTTC
NA,TRBV19,TRBJ1-6,TRBD1,CASSIDYWDRGRVNSPLHF,TGTGCCAGTAGTATAGACTATTGGGACAGGGGGCGCGTTAATTCACCCCTCCACTTT
NA,TRBV28,TRBJ1-1,NA,CASAPVGVGGTEAFF,TGTGCCAGCGCCCCCGTAGGGGTCGGTGGCACTGAAGCTTTCTTT
NA,TRBV7-9,TRBJ2-5,TRBD2,CASRPTGGETQYF,TGTGCCAGCAGACCAACGGGGGGAGAGACCCAGTACTTC
NA,TRBV6-5,TRBJ2-7,TRBD1,CASSLTDRGYYEQYF,TGTGCCAGCAGTTTGACGGACAGGGGCTACTACGAGCAGTACTTC
once,TRBV5-1,TRBJ2-1,NA,CASSKEGDEQFF,TGCGCCAGCAGCAAGGAGGGAGATGAGCAGTTCTTC
NA,TRBV7-2,TRBJ2-3,TRBD2,CASSLTPAGASTDTQYF,TGTGCCAGCAGCTTAACCCCAGCGGGAGCTAGCACAGATACGCAGTATTTT
NA,TRBV15,TRBJ1-5,TRBD1,CATSRVFGDRGDYSNQPQHF,TGTGCCACCAGCAGAGTATTTGGGGACAGGGGGGATTATAGCAATCAGCCCCAGCATTTT
NA,TRBV30,TRBJ1-5,TRBD1,CAWNTGGPQPQHF,TGTGCCTGGAATACAGGGGGCCCTCAGCCCCAGCATTTT
NA,TRBV9,TRBJ1-2,NA,CASSAPGLNYGYTF,TGTGCCAGCAGCGCGCCGGGACTGAACTATGGCTACACCTTC